The rows below give T cell receptor beta chains drawn from one sample of a study of T cell responses to AZD1222 COVID-19 vaccine. The assay was immunoSEQ multiplex PCR, and TCRdb's table has in-frame clones only and misses some. The sample shows more than 85,000 clones, 89% of them seen only once. The sequences come from peripheral blood, collected 28 days after the second AZD1222 dose. The origin of the receptors is an adult who received the AZD1222 COVID-19 vaccine. Each CDR3 is given with its conserved first and last residue. The D gene is left open where the match is weak. Expanded clones get a size class; other rows say once, few or many, or leave the size out.

v_gene: TRBV11-2; abundance: NA; d_gene: TRBD1; j_gene: TRBJ1-2; CDR3aa: CASTADRHHNYGYTF; CDR3nt: TGTGCCAGCACCGCGGACAGGCATCACAACTATGGCTACACCTTC
v_gene: TRBV12-5; abundance: NA; d_gene: NA; j_gene: TRBJ2-1; CDR3aa: CASGLGVLRGEYNEQFF; CDR3nt: TGTGCTAGTGGTTTGGGAGTTTTAAGGGGGGAATACAATGAGCAGTTCTTC
v_gene: TRBV7-2; abundance: NA; d_gene: NA; j_gene: TRBJ2-1; CDR3aa: CASSLASGTGNEQFF; CDR3nt: TGTGCCAGCAGCTTAGCGAGCGGGACAGGTAATGAGCAGTTCTTC
v_gene: TRBV24-1; abundance: NA; d_gene: TRBD1; j_gene: TRBJ2-1; CDR3aa: CATSDLRQGKEQFF; CDR3nt: TGTGCCACCAGTGATTTGCGACAGGGTAAGGAGCAGTTCTTC
v_gene: TRBV7-3; abundance: NA; d_gene: TRBD2; j_gene: TRBJ2-2; CDR3aa: CASGRTSGMGELFF; CDR3nt: TGTGCCAGCGGAAGGACTAGCGGGATGGGAGAGCTGTTTTTT
v_gene: TRBV2; abundance: NA; d_gene: TRBD1; j_gene: TRBJ1-1; CDR3aa: CASKVAGGLDTEAFF; CDR3nt: TGTGCCAGCAAGGTGGCAGGGGGGTTGGACACTGAAGCTTTCTTT
v_gene: TRBV6-1; abundance: NA; d_gene: TRBD2; j_gene: TRBJ2-3; CDR3aa: CASSEVSGSTDTQYF; CDR3nt: TGTGCCAGCAGTGAAGTCAGCGGGAGTACAGATACGCAGTATTTT
v_gene: TRBV5-1; abundance: NA; d_gene: NA; j_gene: TRBJ2-5; CDR3aa: CASSSPRGLETQYF; CDR3nt: TGCGCCAGCAGCTCACCCAGGGGTCTGGAGACCCAGTACTTC
v_gene: TRBV7-8; abundance: NA; d_gene: TRBD2; j_gene: TRBJ2-7; CDR3aa: CASSRGRGYEQYF; CDR3nt: TGTGCCAGCAGCCGGGGGAGGGGCTACGAGCAGTACTTC
v_gene: TRBV19; abundance: NA; d_gene: NA; j_gene: TRBJ2-1; CDR3aa: CASSIEQADEQFF; CDR3nt: TGTGCCAGTAGTATAGAGCAGGCGGATGAGCAGTTCTTC
v_gene: TRBV10-3; abundance: once; d_gene: NA; j_gene: TRBJ2-2; CDR3aa: CAISAGVLANTGELFF; CDR3nt: TGTGCCATCAGTGCGGGAGTGTTGGCGAACACCGGGGAGCTGTTTTTT
v_gene: TRBV11-2; abundance: NA; d_gene: TRBD1; j_gene: TRBJ2-1; CDR3aa: CASSSEDRGINEQFF; CDR3nt: TGTGCCAGCAGCTCCGAAGACAGGGGGATCAATGAGCAGTTCTTC
v_gene: TRBV6-5; abundance: NA; d_gene: NA; j_gene: TRBJ2-7; CDR3aa: CASSSRGSRGGNEQYF; CDR3nt: TGTGCCAGCAGTTCCCGTGGGTCCCGAGGAGGTAACGAGCAGTACTTC
v_gene: TRBV7-2; abundance: NA; d_gene: NA; j_gene: TRBJ2-7; CDR3aa: CASSLGGAGYSYEQYF; CDR3nt: TGTGCCAGCAGCTTAGGTGGTGCGGGATACTCCTACGAGCAGTACTTC
v_gene: TRBV19; abundance: NA; d_gene: NA; j_gene: TRBJ1-4; CDR3aa: CASLRGEGNEKLFF; CDR3nt: TGTGCCAGTTTGAGGGGAGAGGGGAATGAAAAACTGTTTTTT
v_gene: TRBV12-3/TRBV12-4; abundance: NA; d_gene: NA; j_gene: TRBJ2-2; CDR3aa: CASSSQTGELFF; CDR3nt: TGTGCCAGCAGCTCTCAAACCGGGGAGCTGTTTTTT
v_gene: TRBV9; abundance: NA; d_gene: NA; j_gene: TRBJ2-1; CDR3aa: CASSVQGSSYNEQFF; CDR3nt: TGTGCCAGCAGCGTACAGGGCAGCTCCTACAATGAGCAGTTCTTC
v_gene: TRBV15; abundance: few; d_gene: NA; j_gene: TRBJ1-2; CDR3aa: CATSRGGFYGYTF; CDR3nt: TGTGCCACCAGCAGAGGGGGGTTCTATGGCTACACCTTC
v_gene: TRBV30; abundance: NA; d_gene: TRBD1; j_gene: TRBJ1-1; CDR3aa: CAWTDRANTEAFF; CDR3nt: TGTGCCTGGACAGACAGGGCGAACACTGAAGCTTTCTTT
v_gene: TRBV6-2/TRBV6-3; abundance: once; d_gene: TRBD2; j_gene: TRBJ2-3; CDR3aa: CASSILAGGGPQYF; CDR3nt: TGTGCCAGCAGCATACTAGCGGGAGGGGGTCCGCAGTATTTT
v_gene: TRBV2; abundance: few; d_gene: NA; j_gene: TRBJ2-7; CDR3aa: CAGGPESYEQYF; CDR3nt: TGTGCCGGAGGACCGGAGAGCTACGAGCAGTACTTC
v_gene: TRBV19; abundance: NA; d_gene: NA; j_gene: TRBJ1-1; CDR3aa: CASSSSPFGRTEAFF; CDR3nt: TGTGCCAGTAGTTCCTCACCGTTTGGGCGAACTGAAGCTTTCTTT
v_gene: TRBV19; abundance: NA; d_gene: NA; j_gene: TRBJ2-1; CDR3aa: CASRPGLNHNEQFF; CDR3nt: TGTGCCAGTAGACCGGGACTCAACCACAATGAGCAGTTCTTC
v_gene: TRBV21-1; abundance: NA; d_gene: NA; j_gene: TRBJ1-5; CDR3aa: CASSKSRDDQPQHF; CDR3nt: TGTGCCAGCAGCAAAAGTAGGGACGATCAGCCCCAGCATTTT
v_gene: TRBV5-5; abundance: NA; d_gene: NA; j_gene: TRBJ1-5; CDR3aa: CASSFGREGQPQHF; CDR3nt: TGTGCCAGCAGCTTCGGACGGGAGGGTCAGCCCCAGCATTTT
v_gene: TRBV5-5; abundance: NA; d_gene: TRBD2; j_gene: TRBJ2-1; CDR3aa: CASSLGRGRGNEQFF; CDR3nt: TGTGCCAGCAGCTTGGGTCGCGGGAGAGGTAATGAGCAGTTCTTC
v_gene: TRBV5-1; abundance: NA; d_gene: TRBD1; j_gene: TRBJ2-1; CDR3aa: CASSLVQGAGNEQFF; CDR3nt: TGCGCCAGCAGCTTGGTACAGGGGGCCGGGAATGAGCAGTTCTTC
v_gene: TRBV15; abundance: NA; d_gene: TRBD1; j_gene: TRBJ2-7; CDR3aa: CATSRVFGAGGEQYF; CDR3nt: TGTGCCACCAGCAGAGTTTTTGGAGCAGGGGGTGAGCAGTACTTC
v_gene: TRBV28; abundance: NA; d_gene: NA; j_gene: TRBJ1-5; CDR3aa: CASSGSRQPQHF; CDR3nt: TGTGCCAGCAGCGGATCCCGGCAGCCCCAGCATTTT
v_gene: TRBV28; abundance: once; d_gene: NA; j_gene: TRBJ2-2; CDR3aa: CASSWGGGTGELFF; CDR3nt: TGTGCCAGCAGTTGGGGAGGGGGAACCGGGGAGCTGTTTTTT
v_gene: TRBV29-1; abundance: NA; d_gene: TRBD2; j_gene: TRBJ2-5; CDR3aa: CSVDRDGGETQYF; CDR3nt: TGCAGCGTTGACCGAGACGGGGGGGAGACCCAGTACTTC
v_gene: TRBV18; abundance: once; d_gene: TRBD2; j_gene: TRBJ2-3; CDR3aa: CASSPFGGLAFTDTQYF; CDR3nt: TGTGCCAGCTCACCATTCGGCGGACTAGCCTTCACAGATACGCAGTATTTT
v_gene: TRBV5-4; abundance: NA; d_gene: NA; j_gene: TRBJ1-2; CDR3aa: CASSLNSYGYTF; CDR3nt: TGTGCCAGCAGCTTGAACAGCTATGGCTACACCTTC
v_gene: TRBV10-3; abundance: NA; d_gene: TRBD1; j_gene: TRBJ1-5; CDR3aa: CAIRDQGDSNQPQHF; CDR3nt: TGTGCCATCAGGGATCAGGGGGATAGCAATCAGCCCCAGCATTTT
v_gene: TRBV28; abundance: NA; d_gene: NA; j_gene: TRBJ2-7; CDR3aa: CASSLPASYEQYF; CDR3nt: TGTGCCAGCAGTTTACCAGCCTCCTACGAGCAGTACTTC
v_gene: TRBV11-2; abundance: NA; d_gene: NA; j_gene: TRBJ2-4; CDR3aa: CASSPAGQLRRTGNIQYF; CDR3nt: TGTGCCAGCAGCCCAGCCGGACAGCTCCGTCGGACCGGAAACATTCAGTACTTC
v_gene: TRBV7-2; abundance: few; d_gene: NA; j_gene: TRBJ2-6; CDR3aa: CASSLEPNVLTF; CDR3nt: TGTGCCAGCAGCTTAGAGCCCAACGTCCTGACTTTC
v_gene: TRBV11-2; abundance: NA; d_gene: NA; j_gene: TRBJ2-1; CDR3aa: CASSLATYNEQFF; CDR3nt: TGTGCCAGCAGCTTAGCTACTTACAATGAGCAGTTCTTC
v_gene: TRBV12-2; abundance: NA; d_gene: NA; j_gene: TRBJ2-2; CDR3aa: CASRLEGLAAPGELFF; CDR3nt: TGTGCAAGTCGCTTAGAGGGACTAGCAGCCCCCGGGGAGCTGTTTTTT
v_gene: TRBV19; abundance: once; d_gene: NA; j_gene: TRBJ2-7; CDR3aa: CASGPGWGLTYEQYF; CDR3nt: TGTGCCAGCGGGCCCGGATGGGGGCTCACCTACGAGCAGTACTTC
v_gene: TRBV27; abundance: once; d_gene: TRBD1; j_gene: TRBJ2-7; CDR3aa: CASSLFAPGGQGKDEQYF; CDR3nt: TGTGCCAGCAGTTTATTTGCGCCGGGGGGACAGGGAAAGGACGAGCAGTACTTC
v_gene: TRBV5-1; abundance: NA; d_gene: NA; j_gene: TRBJ2-7; CDR3aa: CASTSQNYEQYF; CDR3nt: TGCGCCAGCACGTCTCAAAACTACGAGCAGTACTTC
v_gene: TRBV5-1; abundance: NA; d_gene: NA; j_gene: TRBJ2-3; CDR3aa: CASSFSGRPSSSTDTQYF; CDR3nt: TGCGCCAGCAGCTTTAGCGGAAGACCGTCCTCTAGCACAGATACGCAGTATTTT
v_gene: TRBV10-3; abundance: NA; d_gene: TRBD1; j_gene: TRBJ2-2; CDR3aa: CAISESRVQGWTGELFF; CDR3nt: TGTGCCATCAGTGAATCCAGGGTACAGGGGTGGACCGGGGAGCTGTTTTTT
v_gene: TRBV5-1; abundance: NA; d_gene: TRBD1; j_gene: TRBJ1-4; CDR3aa: CASSLVGQGTYEKLFF; CDR3nt: TGCGCCAGCAGCTTGGTGGGACAGGGCACTTACGAAAAACTGTTTTTT
v_gene: TRBV28; abundance: NA; d_gene: NA; j_gene: TRBJ2-2; CDR3aa: CASSLLTGPGELFF; CDR3nt: TGTGCCAGCAGTTTACTGACAGGCCCCGGGGAGCTGTTTTTT
v_gene: TRBV4-2; abundance: NA; d_gene: TRBD2; j_gene: TRBJ2-7; CDR3aa: CASSQDATSGNYEQYF; CDR3nt: TGTGCCAGCAGCCAAGATGCCACTAGCGGAAACTACGAGCAGTACTTC
v_gene: TRBV7-3; abundance: NA; d_gene: TRBD2; j_gene: TRBJ2-2; CDR3aa: CASSLRGLAGANTGELFF; CDR3nt: TGTGCCAGCAGCTTAAGAGGACTAGCGGGCGCGAACACCGGGGAGCTGTTTTTT
v_gene: TRBV18; abundance: NA; d_gene: TRBD1; j_gene: TRBJ1-2; CDR3aa: CASSPLAGQETNYGYTF; CDR3nt: TGTGCCAGCTCACCATTAGCAGGACAGGAGACTAACTATGGCTACACCTTC